Listed below are T cell receptor beta chains from one sample, sequenced in a study of shared clonotypes between healthy human individuals. TCRdb's copy holds only in-frame clones and misses some; the assay was immunoSEQ multiplex PCR. The repertoire consists of a few million clones, with about 94% occurring once and the leading ten covering more than 0.1%. Sequencing was done on a sample of naive CD4+ T cells sorted from blood. The receptors were gathered from a man younger than 35 in good health. The CDR3 runs from the conserved cysteine through the conserved F or W. A D gene is named only where the DNA matches it firmly. Some rows have no size entry. The others give once, few or many, or a class for an expanded clone.

TGTGCCAGCACCCACGGGGGGAACACTGAAGCTTTCTTT,CASTHGGNTEAFF,TRBJ1-1,-,13,TRBV25-1,-
TGTGCCAGCAGTTACTCGGACCTGGGCAACTATGGCTACACCTTC,CASSYSDLGNYGYTF,TRBJ1-2,-,15,TRBV6-6,-
TGTGCCAGCAGCCTCGTGGGGGGCAAAAGTTCTGGAAACACCATATATTTT,CASSLVGGKSSGNTIYF,TRBJ1-3,-,17,TRBV7-2,-
TGTGCCATCACCTTGACAGGGGGCACTGAAGCTTTCTTT,CAITLTGGTEAFF,TRBJ1-1,TRBD1,13,TRBV10-3,once
TGTGCCAGCAGTACATTACCCGGACAGGGGGGCTCCCACGAGCAGTACTTC,CASSTLPGQGGSHEQYF,TRBJ2-7,TRBD1,17,TRBV27,-
TGTGCCTGGATTCAGAACTACGAGCAGTACTTC,CAWIQNYEQYF,TRBJ2-7,-,11,TRBV30,once
TGTGCCAGCAGCTCCGGGGGGGGGTCGAGCAATCAGCCCCAGCATTTT,CASSSGGGSSNQPQHF,TRBJ1-5,-,16,TRBV25-1,-
TGTGCCAGCAGTAGACCGAGGCTCAATGAGCAGTTCTTC,CASSRPRLNEQFF,TRBJ2-1,-,13,TRBV27,-
TGTGCCAGCAGCGCCCGGGACGCGCGGGCCAACTATGGCTACACCTTC,CASSARDARANYGYTF,TRBJ1-2,-,16,TRBV9,-
TGCGCCAGCAGCCAATATGCTAGCGGGGGCGCCGGGCAGTTCTTC,CASSQYASGGAGQFF,TRBJ2-1,TRBD2,15,TRBV4-1,-
TGTGCCAGCAGTGGTAGACAGCTTATGAACACTGAAGCTTTCTTT,CASSGRQLMNTEAFF,TRBJ1-1,-,15,TRBV2,few
TGTGCCAGCTCAGGGGGGGCTGCGGACACCGGGGAGCTGTTTTTT,CASSGGAADTGELFF,TRBJ2-2,-,15,TRBV18,-
TGTGCCAGCTCACCACGGCTAGGGAGCTCCTACGAGCAGTACTTC,CASSPRLGSSYEQYF,TRBJ2-7,-,15,TRBV18,-
TGCGCCAGCAGCTTGGAGGGGACTGGGGCCAACGTCCTGACTTTC,CASSLEGTGANVLTF,TRBJ2-6,-,15,TRBV5-1,few
TGTGCCAGCAGTGAGCAAGGCACCAGCACAGATACGCAGTATTTT,CASSEQGTSTDTQYF,TRBJ2-3,-,15,TRBV2,-
TGTGCCAGCAGCCAAGGACAGGGTACCCCACAAACCAACCAGACAACTAATGAAAAACTGTTTTTT,CASSQGQGTPQTNQTTNEKLFF,TRBJ1-4,TRBD1,22,TRBV4-2,-
TGTGCCAGTAGTATCCGGACAGGTTACGAGCAGTACTTC,CASSIRTGYEQYF,TRBJ2-7,TRBD1,13,TRBV19,-
TGTGCCACCAGCAAAAACAGGGGCCCCTACGAGCAGTACTTC,CATSKNRGPYEQYF,TRBJ2-7,TRBD1,14,TRBV15,-
TGCGCCAGCAGCAAAGACAGGGGGATGAACACTGAAGCTTTCTTT,CASSKDRGMNTEAFF,TRBJ1-1,TRBD1,15,TRBV5-1,-
TGCGCCAGCAGCTTGAATCCCGCGGAAAACACCATATATTTT,CASSLNPAENTIYF,TRBJ1-3,-,14,TRBV5-1,-
TGTGCCATCAGTCGGGGGGACTACGAGCAGTACTTC,CAISRGDYEQYF,TRBJ2-7,TRBD2,12,TRBV10-3,-
TGTGCCAGCAGAAGGACAGCAACTAATGAAAAACTGTTTTTT,CASRRTATNEKLFF,TRBJ1-4,-,14,TRBV2,few
TGCGCCAGCAGCTTTAGTAGCGGGGCTTATGAGCAGTTCTTC,CASSFSSGAYEQFF,TRBJ2-1,TRBD2,14,TRBV5-1,-
TGTGCCAGCAGCGTCAGCGGGGGGCCGGTCGAGACCCAGTACTTC,CASSVSGGPVETQYF,TRBJ2-5,TRBD2,15,TRBV9,-
TGTGCCAGCAGTTCCGGCAGGGGAGGCTACACCTTC,CASSSGRGGYTF,TRBJ1-2,-,12,TRBV28,-
TGTGCCAGCAGTTACTCGGCTGGCACAGATACGCAGTATTTT,CASSYSAGTDTQYF,TRBJ2-3,-,14,TRBV6-6,-
TGTGCCAGTATAAAAGAGAACCCCTACGAGCAGTACTTC,CASIKENPYEQYF,TRBJ2-7,-,13,TRBV19,-
TGTGCCAACTCAGCGAACACTGAAGCTTTCTTT,CANSANTEAFF,TRBJ1-1,-,11,TRBV6-6,once
TGTGCCAGCAGTGTAGGGAGGGGTCCCACAGATACGCAGTATTTT,CASSVGRGPTDTQYF,TRBJ2-3,TRBD2,15,TRBV6-1,-
TGTGCCAGCAGTTCGCGACTAGAGTCTAGCACAGATACGCAGTATTTT,CASSSRLESSTDTQYF,TRBJ2-3,-,16,TRBV28,-
TGCGCCAGCAGCTTGGGGACAGGGGTAGAGACCCAGTACTTC,CASSLGTGVETQYF,TRBJ2-5,TRBD1,14,TRBV5-1,-
TGTGCCAGCTCCCGGGGGATGAACACTGAAGCTTTCTTT,CASSRGMNTEAFF,TRBJ1-1,-,13,TRBV6-5,-
TGTGCCAGCGGGAGGGAATCCTACAATGAGCAGTTCTTC,CASGRESYNEQFF,TRBJ2-1,TRBD2,13,TRBV2,-
TGTGCCAGCAGCTTCAGCGGGAGTGGGACAGATACGCAGTATTTT,CASSFSGSGTDTQYF,TRBJ2-3,TRBD2,15,TRBV11-2,-
TGTGCCAGTAGTATTGGACAGGGTGGTAATGAAAAACTGTTTTTT,CASSIGQGGNEKLFF,TRBJ1-4,TRBD1,15,TRBV19,-
TGTGCCAGCAGTCCCGTAAGGACGGTGGTCAATGAGCAGTTCTTC,CASSPVRTVVNEQFF,TRBJ2-1,-,15,TRBV6-5,-
TGTGCCAGCAGCTTTATGCTCAATGAGCAGTTCTTC,CASSFMLNEQFF,TRBJ2-1,-,12,TRBV5-5,-
TGTGCCAGCAGCTTAGGGGGCGGCTACACCTTC,CASSLGGGYTF,TRBJ1-2,-,11,TRBV7-9,-
TGTGCCAGCAGTCCCAAGGCACAGGGGTTCCGGGAGCTGTTTTTT,CASSPKAQGFRELFF,TRBJ2-2,TRBD1,15,TRBV27,-
TGTGCCATAGCGGGATCCTACGAGCAGTACTTC,CAIAGSYEQYF,TRBJ2-7,TRBD2,11,TRBV30,-
TGTGCCAGCCAGCGGATCCTCACAGATACGCAGTATTTT,CASQRILTDTQYF,TRBJ2-3,-,13,TRBV11-3,-
TGTGCCAGCGGGCTAGCGGGAGCCTACGAGCAGTACTTC,CASGLAGAYEQYF,TRBJ2-7,TRBD2,13,TRBV5-4,-
TGTGCCAGCAGCTTAGCGGTAGGGACTAGCGTAAACGAGCAGTACTTC,CASSLAVGTSVNEQYF,TRBJ2-7,TRBD2,16,TRBV7-9,once
TGCGCCAGCAGCCAAGATGCCAGGGTGAGCAATCAGCCCCAGCATTTT,CASSQDARVSNQPQHF,TRBJ1-5,-,16,TRBV4-3,-
TGTGCCAGCTCACCACGTAGGGAGACCCAGTACTTC,CASSPRRETQYF,TRBJ2-5,-,12,TRBV18,-
TGCAGTGCTAGTGGGGACACTGAAGCTTTCTTT,CSASGDTEAFF,TRBJ1-1,-,11,TRBV20-1,-
TGTGCCACACAGAGACAGGGCACGCAGTATTTT,CATQRQGTQYF,TRBJ2-3,TRBD1,11,TRBV6-5,-
TGCGCCAGCAGCGCGGGACAGGGGGTTGGGGAGACCCAGTACTTC,CASSAGQGVGETQYF,TRBJ2-5,TRBD1,15,TRBV5-1,-
TGTGCCAGTCGGACAGGGCAGGACTATGGCTACACCTTC,CASRTGQDYGYTF,TRBJ1-2,TRBD1,13,TRBV19,-
TGTGCCAGCAGTTACCTCCGCGGTCTTCAAGAGACCCAGTACTTC,CASSYLRGLQETQYF,TRBJ2-5,-,15,TRBV6-6,-
TGTGCCAGCAGCCAAGCCTGGGGGGAGCAGTACTTC,CASSQAWGEQYF,TRBJ2-7,-,12,TRBV6-4,-
TGTGCCAGCAGCCGACGGGACAATTCACCCCTCCACTTT,CASSRRDNSPLHF,TRBJ1-6,-,13,TRBV7-2,-
TGCGCCAGCAGCTTGGAAGGGACTAGTTCCGACGAGCAGTACTTC,CASSLEGTSSDEQYF,TRBJ2-7,TRBD2,15,TRBV5-1,-